These 23 T cell receptor beta chains originate from one sample sequenced in a study of control samples from healthy donors and cancer patients. Only in-frame clones appear in the TCRdb table, and some are missing; sequencing was by immunoSEQ multiplex PCR. The sample shows 50,000 or so clones, around 90% of them seen only once. Sequenced material: blood. The receptor set was obtained from a man aged 45-65 years in good health.

This chain uses TRBV7-8 with TRBJ2-1, with 11 bases lining up with TRBD2. J was trimmed by 5 bases and V by 5 bases; bases with no gene match: 5. This CDR3 has 15 amino acids. Per the germline V gene, CDR1 is SGHVS and CDR2 is FQNEAQ. The CDR3, as DNA: TGTGCCAGCAGCCGAGGGACTAGCGGCAACAATGAGCAGTTCTTC. It codes for CASSRGTSGNNEQFF.

The chain combines TRBV7-2 with TRBJ2-5; D tentatively reads TRBD1 or TRBD2 (5 bases each). CDR1 and CDR2 from the germline V gene are SGHTA and FQGNSA. The CDR3 runs 15 residues. The ends were cut back, 6 bases at V and 5 bases at J, with 19 bases in the middle. CDR3 sequence: CASSLGLRVEETQYF. CDR3 nucleotide sequence: TGTGCCAGCAGTCTCGGACTCAGGGTTGAGGAGACCCAGTACTTC. The complete variable domain, with remaining parts taken from reference TRBV7-2 and TRBJ2-5, reads GAGVSQSPSNKVTEKGKDVELRCDPISGHTALYWYRQSLGQGLEFLIYFQGNSAPDKSGLPSDRFSAERTGGSVSTLTIQRTQQEDSAVYLCASSLGLRVEETQYFGPGTRLLVL.

V and J are TRBV3-1 (or the pseudogene TRBV3-2) and TRBJ2-1, with TRBD2 matching 8 bases. J was trimmed by 6 bases and V by 4 bases; bases with no gene match: 8. The CDR3 is 15 amino acids. Germline V lookup: CDR1 LGHDT, CDR2 YNNKEL (reference sequence). The CDR3 coding sequence is TGTGCCAGCAGCCGGTTTGGACGGGAGGGCAATGAGCAGTTCTTC. This codes for CASSRFGREGNEQFF.

The chain has TRBV3-1 (or the pseudogene TRBV3-2) and TRBJ2-3; 9 nucleotides agree with TRBD2. With 4 bases clipped from V and 4 bases from J, the junction kept 15 bases outside the gene matches. CDR3 length: 18 residues. CDR1 is LGHDT, CDR2 YNNKEL, per germline (reference sequence). CDR3 DNA sequence: TGTGCCAGCAGCCCTTGGGTAGCGGGGGCGGGGGCTTCAGATACGCAGTATTTT. Amino acids: CASSPWVAGAGASDTQYF.

Turning to this clone: This CDR3 is also generated by other DNA sequences in the sample. The CDR3 nucleotides read TGTGCCACGGACGGGCAGGGGGCGGGAACCGGGGAGCTGTTTTTT. This sequence encodes CATDGQGAGTGELFF. The chain links TRBV19 to TRBJ2-2, with TRBD1 matching over 8 bases. The J segment lost 5 bases and the V segment lost 10 bases, leaving 12 bases of the junction unmatched. This CDR3 spans 15 amino acids. From germline, CDR1 is LNHDA and CDR2 SQIVND (reference sequence).

The rearrangement uses TRBV10-2 and TRBJ2-1; D might be TRBD1 (6 bases). Trimming stripped 10 bases from V and 6 bases from J, with 10 bases between. The CDR3 length is 11 residues. CDR1 WSHSY and CDR2 SAAADI come from the germline V gene. For the CDR3, the DNA is TGCGCCACCTGGGGGCCCAATGAGCAGTTCTTC. Amino acids: CATWGPNEQFF.

The table lists this clone with a few counts. The chain uses TRBV6-5 and TRBJ1-5; no definite D call. Trimming removed 4 bases at V and 10 bases at J, with 20 bases between. Germline V lookup: CDR1 MNHEY, CDR2 SVGAGI. The CDR3 runs 15 residues. The CDR3 DNA reads as TGTGCCAGCAGTTCCCTTGACCCACCGGCGAAACCCCAGCATTTT. It specifies CASSSLDPPAKPQHF.

CDR3 nucleotides: TGTGCCAGCAGGGAGACAGCTGGAAACACCATATATTTT. As protein: CASRETAGNTIYF. The genes are TRBV28 and TRBJ1-3; D might be TRBD1 (5 bases). CDR3 length: 13 residues. Germline CDR1 is MDHEN and CDR2 is SYDVKM. The ends were cut back, 6 bases at V and 2 bases at J, with 8 bases in the middle.

The chain carries TRBV4-1 and TRBJ2-7; weak D call: TRBD2 (6 bases). The CDR3 contains 14 residues. Germline assignment: CDR1 MGHRA and CDR2 YSYEKL. V was shortened by 2 bases and J by 2 bases, with 10 bases between the two germline ends. CDR3 protein: CASSQQAGTYEQYF. CDR3 DNA: TGCGCCAGCAGCCAACAAGCGGGCACCTACGAGCAGTACTTC.

The genes are TRBV5-5 and TRBJ1-4, with a possible D match to TRBD1 (6 bases). The V gene lost 1 base and the J gene lost 0 bases, with 7 bases spanning the gap. The CDR3 totals 15 residues. CDR1 and CDR2 (germline): SGHKS, YYEKEE (reference sequence). The CDR3: CASSLRQATNEKLFF. The CDR3 DNA is TGTGCCAGCAGCTTGCGACAGGCAACTAATGAAAAACTGTTTTTT.

This chain links TRBV7-9 with TRBJ2-1; tentative D call: TRBD2 (6 bases). V was clipped by 5 bases and J by 0 bases, with 14 bases between them. This CDR3 region has 16 residues. Germline CDR1 and CDR2: SEHNR and FQNEAQ (reference sequence). The CDR3 spells CASSQRDSDSYNEQFF. CDR3 nucleotides: TGTGCCAGCAGCCAACGGGACTCAGACTCCTACAATGAGCAGTTCTTC.

This chain joins TRBV28 and TRBJ1-1; D gene unclear. CDR3 length: 14 residues. The V end lost 8 bases, the J end lost 0 bases, and 13 bases lay between the germline ends. Germline assignment: CDR1 MDHEN and CDR2 SYDVKM. The CDR3 loop reads CASQEYHMNTEAFF. The DNA of the CDR3 is TGTGCCAGCCAGGAATACCACATGAACACTGAAGCTTTCTTT.

The chain uses TRBV6-5 and TRBJ1-1, with a weak D call TRBD1 (5 bases). The germline CDR1 and CDR2 sequences are MNHEY and SVGAGI. This CDR3 has 14 residues. V lost 8 bases and J 1 base, leaving 14 bases between the germline ends. In nucleotides, the CDR3 is TGTGCCAGCTTGGATGGCAGGGAGAACACTGAAGCTTTCTTT. Translating gives CASLDGRENTEAFF.

V is TRBV13 and J is TRBJ2-1; 10 bases fit TRBD2. Germline CDR1 and CDR2: PRHDT and FYEKMQ (reference sequence). The CDR3 runs 17 residues. J lost 5 bases, V lost 4 bases, and 11 bases had no gene match. The chain's CDR3 is CASSSGVAGGLNNEQFF. The CDR3 nucleotides read TGTGCCAGCAGCTCCGGGGTAGCGGGAGGCCTAAACAATGAGCAGTTCTTC.

The chain uses TRBV18 and TRBJ2-7; TRBD1 matches at 9 bases. The CDR3 runs to 15 residues. Germline assignment: CDR1 KGHSH and CDR2 LQKENI. V lost 1 base to trimming and J lost 2 bases; unmatched junction nucleotides: 3. The CDR3 bases are TGTGCCAGCTCACCACGAACAGGGGGCACCTACGAGCAGTACTTC. This sequence encodes CASSPRTGGTYEQYF.

The chain combines TRBV24-1 with TRBJ1-2; D not resolved. The CDR3 length is 15 residues. V lost 5 bases to trimming and J lost 7 bases, with 19 bases between them. Germline values: CDR1 KGHDR, CDR2 SFDVKD. DNA of the CDR3: TGTGCCACCAGTGTCCCCGGGGATTGGGTTTCTGGCTACACCTTC. Its protein is CATSVPGDWVSGYTF.

This chain connects TRBV2 to TRBJ2-3; 7 bases are shared with TRBD1. The CDR3 runs 15 residues. Germline V lookup: CDR1 SNHLY, CDR2 FYNNEI. Trimming took 6 bases from V and 1 from J; bases not matched to a gene: 7. Here the CDR3 reads CASRADRVGTDTQYF. The CDR3 coding sequence is TGTGCCAGCAGAGCTGACAGGGTGGGCACAGATACGCAGTATTTT. The full variable domain, its missing parts supplied by reference TRBV2 and TRBJ2-3, is EPEVTQTPSHQVTQMGQEVILRCVPISNHLYFYWYRQILGQKVEFLVSFYNNEISEKSEIFDDQFSVERPDGSNFTLKIRSTKLEDSAMYFCASRADRVGTDTQYFGPGTRLTVL.

J is TRBJ1-2 and V is TRBV28, with a weak D call TRBD1 (5 bases). CDR1 is MDHEN and CDR2 is SYDVKM in the germline V gene. The CDR3 consists of 15 residues. The V end lost 4 bases, the J end lost 0 bases, and 12 bases lay between the germline ends. For the CDR3, the DNA is TGTGCCAGCAGTTCCACAGGACCTCCTAACTATGGCTACACCTTC. As protein: CASSSTGPPNYGYTF.

The J gene is TRBJ1-5, the V gene TRBV28; 7 bases fit TRBD1. Germline V lookup: CDR1 MDHEN, CDR2 SYDVKM. The CDR3 spans 17 residues. After removal of 5 bases from V and 2 bases from J, the junction contained 12 bases not matched to a gene. CDR3: CASSPFRTGVGNQPQHF. The DNA for the CDR3 is TGTGCCAGCAGTCCCTTCCGTACAGGGGTAGGCAATCAGCCCCAGCATTTT.

V gene TRBV6-2 or TRBV6-3 combines with J gene TRBJ2-7, with D tentatively TRBD1 (6 bases). Germline V lookup: CDR1 MNHEY, CDR2 SVGEGT. The CDR3 runs 15 residues. V was trimmed by 2 bases and J by 4 bases, leaving 15 bases between them. The CDR3 DNA reads TGTGCCAGCAGTTACCCGGCTACAGGGAAGTACGAGCAGTACTTC. Its protein product is CASSYPATGKYEQYF.

The chain recombines TRBV7-2 with TRBJ1-5; 7 positions match TRBD1. Germline CDR1 SGHTA, CDR2 FQGNSA. The junction had 9 bases not matched to a gene; V was cut back by 4 bases and J by 0 bases. The CDR3 covers 17 residues. CDR3 sequence (DNA): TGTGCCAGCAGCTACAGGGGTCAGATGGTTAGCAATCAGCCCCAGCATTTT. Amino acid sequence: CASSYRGQMVSNQPQHF.

The chain couples TRBV5-4 to TRBJ2-5, with 11 bases that match TRBD2. V lost 3 bases, J lost 5 bases, and 9 bases stayed unmatched. This CDR3 has 16 amino acids. CDR1 is SGHNT and CDR2 is YYREEE in the germline V gene (reference sequence). In nucleotides, the CDR3 is TGTGCCAGCAGCTGGACCTCGACTAGCGGGAAGGAGACCCAGTACTTC. Amino acid sequence: CASSWTSTSGKETQYF.

This clone showed up just a few times. This chain links TRBV28 with TRBJ2-7, with 11 bases matching TRBD1. This CDR3 contains 16 residues. Trimming cost V 2 bases and J 2 bases; bases outside gene matches: 5. The germline V gene has CDR1 MDHEN and CDR2 SYDVKM. This CDR3 is CASSLRGQGETYEQYF. Here the CDR3 DNA reads TGTGCCAGCAGTTTAAGGGGACAGGGGGAGACCTACGAGCAGTACTTC.